This entry features one TCR beta chain sequence. The target of this receptor is not known. Per-nucleotide qualities are absent, and no much larger clonotype sits a single base away. Participants in the prospective study were aged about 18 to 100 years, lived in 20 to 25 United States geographic areas, and enrolled through a virtual design. Cohort assignment in the prospective study relied on participant-reported clinical history from a screening survey and a study questionnaire. Each participant in the prospective study had whole blood, serum and a nasopharyngeal or oropharyngeal swab collected by mobile phlebotomists. Over a roughly 2-month period, participants in the prospective study had the option of providing additional blood draws and questionnaires. Prospective study blood samples were shipped either frozen or at room temperature before DNA extraction. The immunoSEQ Assay, a bias-controlled multiplex PCR, was used to amplify TCRbeta CDR3 regions from genomic DNA. From the authors' description of their analysis: The number of nucleated cells in each sample was estimated by amplification of reference gene primers within the assay. To quantify the absolute abundance of each unique TCRbeta CDR3 rearrangement, sequence reads were collapsed and filtered. For each sample, productive Simpson clonality was calculated by taking the square root of Simpson's diversity index across productive rearrangements. TCRdb mirrors the immuneACCESS table, restricted to in-frame sequences. Some clones are absent from its copies; in checked studies, under half trace to an unresolved V gene, and the reason for the others is unknown. That table furnishes V, J and clone size, whereas the DNA furnished D and trimming. Within this sample are 400,000 or so clones, with roughly 90% of them counted one time only. Of the sample, more than 2% falls within the top ten clones.

These data are taken from a study of blood T cell repertoires in COVID-19 (dated by TCRdb to between 2020 and 2021). Study-wide context: The collaborator samples originated in the United States, Italy and Spain and spanned the acute and convalescent phases of COVID-19. Sample metadata almost always included a de-identified subject ID, COVID-19 status, age in years and sex. The material from the prospective study consisted of cDNA or gDNA derived from T cells, B-cell-depleted T cells, or PBMCs. Samples came from the ongoing ImmuneRACE study (first 160 participants) plus 1,254 subjects from 6 global collaborators. Where HLA class I and class II types were available, the types were taken from metadata supplied by the sample provider, not from assay-based typing. Deeply sampled blood TCRbeta repertoires from subjects exposed to, actively infected with, or recovered from COVID-19 were included in the dataset. The repertoires were released in a freely available public database intended as a resource for research on the immune response to SARS-CoV-2.

General findings and caveats noted by the study authors: Clinical and demographic metadata were provided uncurated, with the amount varying by source and participant.

CDR1 and CDR2 are drawn from the germline V gene (reference sequence): SEHNR, FQNEAQ. The CDR3 contains 14 residues, cysteine and phenylalanine counted. Of all the DNA, just the CDR3 is kept, 42 bases in frame from base 1. The junction shows trimming of 2 bases on V and 0 bases on J, plus 7 bases between the germline ends. The receptor's source is a middle-aged woman with acute COVID-19. Input material: PBMCs or T cells enriched from blood (not recorded which). The receptor chain draws on TRBV7-9 and TRBJ1-1, with the identity of the D gene unclear. The DNA reads as follows: TGTGCCAGCAGCTTACTGTCAGTGAACACTGAAGCTTTCTTT. It codes for CASSLLSVNTEAFF.